The source of this TCR beta chain is a study of blood T cell repertoires in COVID-19. About the study: Donors in the United States, Italy and Spain gave samples during acute or convalescent COVID-19. PBMCs, B-cell-depleted T cells, or T cells provided the cDNA or gDNA that made up the material.

As to this clone: In the same sample, other DNA sequences code for this CDR3.

Per the original methods: Counts of nucleated cells, estimated from reference gene primer amplification, were obtained. TCRdb keeps only in-frame clones here, not all; method: immunoSEQ multiplex PCR. V, J and clone size are those of that table, while D and trimming were read from the DNA. This table holds 100,000 to 150,000 clones, about 80% found once. Trimming removed 2 bases from V and 5 bases from J, with 7 bases in between. The CDR3 contains 13 residues. CDR1 is SGDLS and CDR2 is YYNGEE in the germline V gene. The source is a man aged 35 to 55 with active or convalescent COVID-19. The sample comprised peripheral blood. V and J are TRBV9 and TRBJ2-2; D uncertain. As DNA, the CDR3 is TGTGCCAGCAGCGTCGCACAAACCGGGGAGCTGTTTTTT. Protein product: CASSVAQTGELFF.